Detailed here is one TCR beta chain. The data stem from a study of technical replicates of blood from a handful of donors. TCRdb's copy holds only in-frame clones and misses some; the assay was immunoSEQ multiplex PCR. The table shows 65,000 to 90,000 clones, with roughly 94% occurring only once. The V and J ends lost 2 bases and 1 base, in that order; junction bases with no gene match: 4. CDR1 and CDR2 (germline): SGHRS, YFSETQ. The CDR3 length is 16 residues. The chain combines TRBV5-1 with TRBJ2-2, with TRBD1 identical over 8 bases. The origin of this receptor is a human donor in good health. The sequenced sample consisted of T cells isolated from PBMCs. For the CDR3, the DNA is TGCGCCAGCAGCTTAGACAGGGGTGAGAACACCGGGGAGCTGTTTTTT. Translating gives CASSLDRGENTGELFF.